These 19 T cell receptor beta chains originate from one sample sequenced in a study of regulatory T cells in long-lasting Graves disease. According to the study, TCR beta libraries were built with iRepertoire HTBI primers and CDR3-region Arm-PCR. One entry per CDR3 protein, called by TCRdb with MiXCR from the multiplex PCR reads. This sample has about 470,000 distinct CDR3 sequences; about a fifth occur once, and the top ten carry about 7%. Described time point: persistent/refractory GD, antithyroid drugs over 5 years with positive TRAb. Scientists built the TCR library using RNA that was extracted from PBMCs. This specimen consisted of peripheral blood mononuclear cells (PBMCs), obtained when the disease was refractory, from a patient treated with antithyroid drugs. Receptors were obtained from a female donor with Graves disease.

This chain joins TRBV4-1 and TRBJ1-1; D remains unclear. In germline, CDR1 is MGHRA, CDR2 YSYEKL. Trimming shortened V by 1 base and J by 10 bases, and 13 bases separated the two germline ends. This CDR3 spans 13 amino acids. CDR3 sequence (DNA): TGCGCCAGCAGCCAAGCCCTCGGGCCGGCAGCTTTCTTT. It yields the protein CASSQALGPAAFF.

The chain carries TRBV5-1 and TRBJ2-1; tentatively, D is TRBD2 (6 bases). The germline V and J ends were trimmed by 5 bases and 6 bases, with 24 bases remaining between them. This CDR3 has 17 residues. Germline assignment: CDR1 SGHRS and CDR2 YFSETQ. In nucleotides, the CDR3 is TGCGCCAGCAGTCTCGCCCGCTTGGTGGGAGCGGGCAATGAGCAGTTCTTC. Translated, it gives CASSLARLVGAGNEQFF.

Comments on this clonotype: Just one base apart from a much larger clone, this may be a read error. This chain connects TRBV24-1 to TRBJ2-7; 7 nucleotides agree with TRBD2. Germline CDR1 is KGHDR and CDR2 is SFDVKD. The CDR3 is 14 residues long. The junction had 2 bases not matched to a gene; V was cut back by 4 bases and J by 0 bases. The CDR3 loop reads CATSDRGSSYEQYF. The CDR3 DNA is TGTGCCACCAGTGACCGCGGGAGCTCCTACGAGCAGTACTTC.

The rearrangement links TRBV29-1 to TRBJ2-2; D is unclear. The germline V and J ends were trimmed by 3 bases and 2 bases, with 10 bases remaining between them. CDR1 is SQVTM and CDR2 is ANQGSEA in the germline V gene. The CDR3 loop spans 14 amino acids. CDR3 loop: CSVEIETNTGELFF. The DNA for the CDR3 is TGCAGCGTTGAGATAGAGACTAACACCGGGGAGCTGTTTTTT.

This clonotype was counted a single time. The rearrangement joins TRBV7-3 to TRBJ1-1, with 9 nucleotides matching TRBD1. The CDR3 is 15 residues long. Germline V gene data show CDR1 as SGHTA and CDR2 as FQGTGA. The trim removed 4 bases at V and 3 bases at J, leaving 6 bases unmatched. CDR3: CASSSSGTGYTEAFF. CDR3 coding DNA: TGTGCCAGCAGCTCCTCCGGGACAGGGTACACTGAAGCTTTCTTT.

Only a few counts were recorded for this clonotype. The V call is TRBV7-3, the J call TRBJ1-2; 8 nucleotides align to TRBD1. Germline V gene lookup returns CDR1 SGHTA and CDR2 FQGTGA. The CDR3 runs to 13 residues. After removal of 9 bases from V and 2 bases from J, the junction contained 5 bases not matched to a gene. The CDR3 reads CARDRDANYGYTF. The CDR3 DNA is TGTGCCAGGGACAGGGACGCCAACTATGGCTACACCTTC.

The chain combines TRBV2 with TRBJ1-1; D may be TRBD1 (6 bases). Trimming took off 8 bases at V and 1 base at J, with 17 bases between the two ends. Germline V CDR1 and CDR2: SNHLY, FYNNEI. The CDR3 is 15 residues long. The DNA of the CDR3 is TGTGCCAGCGCGGGGGGCCGATTCAGGAACACTGAAGCTTTCTTT. Translation gives CASAGGRFRNTEAFF.

This clonotype was seen many times. V usage is TRBV7-2 and J usage is TRBJ1-2; the D is unclear. The V gene's germline CDR1 is SGHTA and CDR2 FQGNSA. The CDR3 is 14 residues long. The V and J ends lost 3 bases and 3 bases respectively, with 11 bases between them. The CDR3 protein is CASSFGGGYYGYTF. CDR3 nucleotides: TGTGCCAGCAGCTTTGGAGGAGGGTACTATGGCTACACCTTC.

This clonotype was detected ten times or more. The J gene is TRBJ2-7, the V gene TRBV28, with D possibly called TRBD1 or TRBD2 (6 bases each). The germline CDR1 and CDR2 sequences are MDHEN and SYDVKM. Trimming shortened V by 2 bases and J by 6 bases, and 14 bases separated the two germline ends. The CDR3 spans 14 residues. Written as DNA, the CDR3 is TGTGCCAGCAGTTTAAGAGGGGGACTGGGCGAGCAGTACTTC. This encodes CASSLRGGLGEQYF.

This clonotype showed up many times. The V gene is TRBV12-5, the J gene TRBJ2-2; D is unclear. V lost 3 bases and J lost 4, with 3 bases in between. Germline CDR1 and CDR2: LGHNT and FRNRAP. This CDR3 is 12 amino acids long. CDR3 in DNA: TGTGCTAGTGGTTTCAGCACCGGGGAGCTGTTTTTT. It is translated as CASGFSTGELFF.

The CDR3 reads CSAPSLRAQETQYF. For the CDR3, the DNA is TGCAGTGCACCCAGTTTGAGGGCACAAGAGACCCAGTACTTC. V usage is TRBV20-1 and J usage is TRBJ2-5; D possibly corresponds to TRBD2 (5 bases). Germline V lookup: CDR1 DFQATT, CDR2 SNEGSKA (reference sequence). The V end was cut by 6 bases, the J end by 2 bases, with 16 bases between. The CDR3 length is 14 residues.

The chain joins TRBV27 to TRBJ2-2; TRBD1 might be the D (6 bases). Per germline, CDR1 MNHEY and CDR2 SMNVEV (reference sequence). The length of the CDR3 is 12 residues. Trimming removed 8 bases at V and 7 bases at J, with 11 bases between. The CDR3 protein is CASLTGFGELFF. The CDR3 DNA reads as TGTGCCAGCCTTACAGGGTTCGGGGAGCTGTTTTTT.

This clonotype was counted a few times. The chain combines TRBV19 with TRBJ1-1; weak D call: TRBD1 (5 bases). Trimming stripped 2 bases from V and 1 base from J, with 11 bases between. Germline values: CDR1 LNHDA, CDR2 SQIVND (reference sequence). The CDR3 contains 15 residues. The CDR3 is CASSISLGTNTEAFF. The CDR3 DNA follows: TGTGCCAGTAGTATAAGTCTAGGGACGAACACTGAAGCTTTCTTT.

This clonotype was recorded at least ten times. The rearrangement uses TRBV7-3 and TRBJ2-3; D could derive from TRBD1 or TRBD2 (5 bases each). This CDR3 has 15 residues. The germline V gene has CDR1 SGHTA and CDR2 FQGTGA. Trimming pared 5 bases from V and 6 bases from J, leaving 18 bases between. This CDR3 is CASSPSRGGRDTQYF. The CDR3 DNA sequence: TGTGCCAGCAGCCCCTCACGGGGCGGCAGGGATACGCAGTATTTT.

This clonotype appeared a few times. The chain has TRBV20-1 and TRBJ1-1, with a weak D call TRBD1 (6 bases). CDR1 and CDR2 from the germline V gene are DFQATT and SNEGSKA (reference sequence). CDR3 size: 13 residues. Trimming shortened V by 3 bases and J by 1 base, and 9 bases separated the two germline ends. The CDR3 DNA is TGCAGTGCTAGGGACAGCAAGAACACTGAAGCTTTCTTT. Translating gives CSARDSKNTEAFF.

The V gene is TRBV9, the J gene TRBJ1-4; D perhaps matches TRBD1 (5 bases). The CDR3 is 15 amino acids. V lost 2 bases and J 0 bases, leaving 8 bases between the germline ends. Germline V gives CDR1 SGDLS, CDR2 YYNGEE. The CDR3 protein is CASSVGQPTNEKLFF. The CDR3 nucleotides are TGTGCCAGCAGCGTGGGGCAGCCAACTAATGAAAAACTGTTTTTT.

The chain uses TRBV29-1 and TRBJ2-7; the D is unclear. V dropped 4 bases and J dropped 4 bases, with 8 bases sitting between them. The length of the CDR3 is 11 residues. Germline V gene lookup returns CDR1 SQVTM and CDR2 ANQGSEA. The CDR3 DNA reads as TGCAGCGTTGTGACGGAATACGAGCAGTACTTC. It specifies CSVVTEYEQYF.

V gene TRBV7-8 combines with J gene TRBJ2-2, with TRBD2 matching 9 bases. The germline CDR1 and CDR2 sequences are SGHVS and FQNEAQ. The CDR3 runs 19 residues. The ends lost 5 bases at V and 7 bases at J; junction bases unmatched: 20. The CDR3 loop reads CASSLRLRLAGEMGGELFF. Here the CDR3 DNA reads TGTGCCAGCAGCCTACGCCTCCGATTAGCGGGAGAAATGGGCGGGGAGCTGTTTTTT. Filled out from reference TRBV7-8 and TRBJ2-2, the complete variable domain reads GAGVSQSPRYKVAKRGQDVALRCDPISGHVSLFWYQQALGQGPEFLTYFQNEAQLDKSGLPSDRFFAERPEGSVSTLKIQRTQQEDSAVYLCASSLRLRLAGEMGGELFFGEGSRLTVL.

This clonotype was counted only a few times. This could be a read error, since a much larger clone is one nucleotide away. The chain combines TRBV6-1 with TRBJ1-1; 7 bases match TRBD1. V lost 10 bases, J lost 0 bases, and 5 bases stayed unmatched. CDR1 MNHNS and CDR2 SASEGT come from the germline V gene. The CDR3 is made up of 13 amino acids. The CDR3 is CATRGTVNTEAFF. Written as DNA, the CDR3 is TGTGCCACCAGGGGGACAGTGAACACTGAAGCTTTCTTT.